This T cell receptor (beta chain) was identified during a study of blood T cell repertoires in COVID-19. J lost 0 bases, V lost 8 bases, and 15 bases had no gene match. CDR1 is GTSNPN, CDR2 SVGIG, per germline (reference sequence). The CDR3 has 16 amino acids. TCRdb's copy holds only in-frame clones and misses some; the assay was immunoSEQ multiplex PCR. The top ten hold around 9.1% of the sample, which has tens of thousands of clones, 91% seen once. The chain employs TRBV30 and TRBJ1-1, with 7 bases that match TRBD1. The receptor was isolated from a human donor in a cohort sampled during active COVID-19. The sequenced sample consisted of peripheral blood. In nucleotides, the CDR3 is TGTGCCACAATGCCTGGACAGGTGACTATGAACACTGAAGCTTTCTTT. It encodes CATMPGQVTMNTEAFF. The complete variable domain, with remaining parts taken from reference TRBV30 and TRBJ1-1, reads SQTIHQWPATLVQPVGSPLSLECTVEGTSNPNLYWYRQAAGRGLQLLFYSVGIGQISSEVPQNLSASRPQDRQFILSSKKLLLSDSGFYLCATMPGQVTMNTEAFFGQGTRLTVV.